These 26 T cell receptor beta chains were all obtained from the same sample, sequenced in a study of cytomegalovirus exposure and HLA in healthy donors. PCR primers comprised 60 Vbeta and 13 Jbeta primers. Repertoires were generated with immunoSEQ multiplex PCR, while TCRdb's copy carries only in-frame clones and drops some. In the table there are about 94,000 clones, over 65% of which are singletons. Sequences were obtained from PBMCs. These receptors came from a man aged 25-45 years in good health and CMV-seronegative.

This clone was observed a few times. The chain joins TRBV6-5 to TRBJ1-1; D unclear. The CDR3 totals 10 residues. Germline V gene lookup returns CDR1 MNHEY and CDR2 SVGAGI. V lost 10 bases to trimming and J lost 3 bases, with 6 bases between them. CDR3 sequence reads: CATIHTEAFF. As DNA, the CDR3 is TGTGCCACCATCCACACTGAAGCTTTCTTT.

The chain couples TRBV9 to TRBJ2-5; 8 nucleotides agree with TRBD2. The J call may be wrong; the DNA end is better matched by TRBJ2-7. The germline V gene has CDR1 SGDLS and CDR2 YYNGEE. This CDR3 region has 16 residues. The CDR3 nucleotides read TGTGCCAGCAGCGTAGACGTAGCGGGACTAGGGTACGAGCAGTACTTC. Protein: CASSVDVAGLGYEQYF.

The chain carries TRBV28 and TRBJ2-4; perhaps TRBD1 as D (5 bases). This CDR3 contains 16 residues. V was clipped by 9 bases and J by 0 bases, with 18 bases between them. Germline loops: CDR1 MDHEN, CDR2 SYDVKM. The CDR3, as DNA: TGTGCCAGTAGCAGTAGGGGCGGACGAGCCAAAAACATTCAGTACTTC. Translating gives CASSSRGGRAKNIQYF.

The rearrangement links TRBV19 to TRBJ2-3, with D possibly being TRBD2 (5 bases). Germline CDR1 and CDR2: LNHDA and SQIVND (reference sequence). With 5 bases removed from V and 2 bases from J, the gap between germline ends came to 14 bases. The CDR3 covers 15 residues. CDR3 sequence (DNA): TGTGCCAGTAGTCCCCCGGGAATTTACACAGATACGCAGTATTTT. Its protein is CASSPPGIYTDTQYF.

This clone was recorded once. The rearrangement joins TRBV5-4 to TRBJ1-6; a possible D gene is TRBD1 (5 bases). Germline lookup yields CDR1 SGHNT and CDR2 YYREEE (reference sequence). The V end lost 0 bases, the J end lost 10 bases, and 14 bases lay between the germline ends. This CDR3 region has 15 residues. The CDR3 loop is CASSLVGGVKSPLHF. The CDR3 region has the DNA TGTGCCAGCAGCTTGGTTGGAGGGGTTAAGTCACCCCTCCACTTT.

This sequence joins TRBV15 and TRBJ1-6; a weak D match, TRBD1 (6 bases). This CDR3 region has 16 residues. Trimming removed 0 bases at V and 7 bases at J, with 13 bases between. Germline CDR1 and CDR2: LNHNV and YYDKDF (reference sequence). CDR3 amino acids: CATSRDGGRGNSPLHF. For the CDR3, the DNA is TGTGCCACCAGCAGAGATGGGGGCAGGGGAAATTCACCCCTCCACTTT.

The chain has TRBV6-1 and TRBJ2-7; D is unresolved. The CDR3 totals 14 residues. CDR1 is MNHNS, CDR2 SASEGT, per germline. The germline V and J ends were trimmed by 3 bases and 0 bases, with 9 bases remaining between them. The CDR3, as DNA: TGTGCCAGCAGTGAGCAGGCGAGCTCCTACGAGCAGTACTTC. Encoded protein: CASSEQASSYEQYF.

The rearrangement joins TRBV6-6 to TRBJ1-2; D gene unclear. The CDR3 is 13 residues long. Germline V lookup: CDR1 MNHNY, CDR2 SVGAGI (reference sequence). V lost 2 bases, J lost 9 bases, and 13 bases lay in between. DNA of the CDR3: TGTGCCAGCAGTTACCGCAGCGAAGGCAGCTACACCTTC. Protein sequence: CASSYRSEGSYTF.

There are a few counts of this clone. V and J are TRBV28 and TRBJ2-7; tentative D call: TRBD1 (6 bases). Trimming removed 2 bases from V and 3 bases from J, with 11 bases in between. This CDR3 is 14 amino acids long. Germline assignment: CDR1 MDHEN and CDR2 SYDVKM. Here the CDR3 DNA reads TGTGCCAGCAGTTTACAAAGGGGGAACTACGAGCAGTACTTC. Its translation is CASSLQRGNYEQYF.

The chain carries TRBV9 and TRBJ1-2; D unresolved. The germline V gene encodes CDR1 SGDLS and CDR2 YYNGEE. The CDR3 covers 13 residues. V dropped 1 base and J dropped 2 bases, with 6 bases sitting between them. The CDR3 reads CASSVRGNYGYTF. The CDR3 DNA sequence: TGTGCCAGCAGCGTACGCGGAAACTATGGCTACACCTTC.

J is TRBJ2-5 and V is TRBV13; TRBD2 matches 9 bases. Germline loops: CDR1 PRHDT, CDR2 FYEKMQ (reference sequence). The CDR3 covers 17 residues. Trimming at V came to 0 bases and at J to 9 bases, leaving 14 bases not matched to a gene. CDR3 nucleotide sequence: TGTGCCAGCAGCTTAGGAGGCGTGGCTAGCGGGGCTAGGCCCCAGTACTTC. This encodes CASSLGGVASGARPQYF.

V and J are TRBV30 and TRBJ1-5, with 7 bases aligning to TRBD1. The CDR3 sequence is 13 residues long. In germline, CDR1 is GTSNPN, CDR2 SVGIG (reference sequence). Trimming removed 1 base from V and 7 bases from J; junction bases left unmatched: 4. The chain's CDR3 is CAWSGQGRQPQHF. CDR3 in DNA: TGTGCCTGGAGTGGACAGGGTCGGCAGCCCCAGCATTTT.

The V gene is TRBV6-4, the J gene TRBJ1-1; 10 positions agree with TRBD1. CDR1 is MRHNA, CDR2 SNTAGT, per germline. Trimming cost V 3 bases and J 4 bases; bases outside gene matches: 5. The CDR3 runs to 15 residues. The CDR3 region is CASSEQGQGSTEAFF. The CDR3 nucleotides read TGTGCCAGCAGTGAACAGGGACAGGGGAGCACTGAAGCTTTCTTT.

The table lists this clone with a count of one. The chain links TRBV7-9 to TRBJ1-6; 8 bases agree with TRBD1. V lost 1 base, J lost 9 bases, and 5 bases stayed unmatched. Germline loops: CDR1 SEHNR, CDR2 FQNEAQ (reference sequence). The CDR3 contains 15 residues. CDR3 residues: CASSLVFRGLSPLHF. Here the CDR3 DNA reads TGTGCCAGCAGCTTAGTCTTCAGGGGGCTTTCACCCCTCCACTTT.

Turning to this clone: One junction end disagrees with the germline gene, perhaps due to a read error. Other DNA sequences of this sample code for an identical CDR3. The chain uses TRBV7-9 and TRBJ2-7, with 9 bases fitting TRBD2. Germline V gene data show CDR1 as SEHNR and CDR2 as FQNEAQ (reference sequence). The CDR3 consists of 17 residues. The DNA for the CDR3 is TGTGCCAGCAGCTTAGATCTCCAGCGGGGGGCCTCCTACGAGCAGTACTTT. Translation gives CASSLDLQRGASYEQYF.

The CDR3 nucleotides read TGTGCCAGCAGCCAAAGAGACAGGGGTCTCTACGAGCAGTACTTC. Protein: CASSQRDRGLYEQYF. The rearrangement uses TRBV14 and TRBJ2-7; 8 nucleotides match TRBD1. Germline CDR1 reads SGHDN; CDR2 reads FVKESK. This CDR3 comprises 15 residues. V was clipped by 2 bases and J by 3 bases; unmatched bases: 6. The variable domain in full, with the rest retrieved from reference TRBV14 and TRBJ2-7, is EAGVTQFPSHSVIEKGQTVTLRCDPISGHDNLYWYRRVMGKEIKFLLHFVKESKQDESGMPNNRFLAERTGGTYSTLKVQPAELEDSGVYFCASSQRDRGLYEQYFGPGTRLTVT.

The rearrangement joins TRBV9 to TRBJ2-1, with D uncertain. V gave up 0 bases and J gave up 6 bases, with 13 bases separating them. Germline assignment: CDR1 SGDLS and CDR2 YYNGEE. This CDR3 has 15 residues. The DNA of the CDR3 is TGTGCCAGCAGCGTAGCGGGTGCTAGTCTCAATGAGCAGTTCTTC. Protein sequence: CASSVAGASLNEQFF.

The chain couples TRBV30 to TRBJ2-7, with 11 bases lining up with TRBD2. In germline, CDR1 is GTSNPN, CDR2 SVGIG (reference sequence). V dropped 1 base and J dropped 0; count of bases not matched to a gene: 8. The CDR3 covers 17 residues. CDR3 sequence reads: CAWSGASGRYTSYEQYF. For the CDR3, the DNA is TGTGCCTGGAGTGGTGCTAGCGGGAGGTATACCTCCTACGAGCAGTACTTC.

A note on this clone: In the same sample, other DNA sequences code for this CDR3. V gene TRBV6-1 combines with J gene TRBJ2-2; tentatively, D is TRBD2 (6 bases). V was shortened by 0 bases and J by 9 bases, with 17 bases between the two germline ends. Germline V gene sequence: CDR1 MNHNS, CDR2 SASEGT. This CDR3 has 16 amino acids. The CDR3 sequence is CASSEALRASARELFF. CDR3 sequence (DNA): TGTGCCAGCAGTGAAGCGCTTCGGGCTAGCGCGCGGGAGCTGTTTTTT.

This CDR3 is CASSEMGQGNQPQHF. The CDR3 nucleotides are TGTGCCAGCAGCGAAATGGGACAGGGGAATCAGCCCCAGCATTTT. The rearrangement joins TRBV2 to TRBJ1-5; the match to TRBD1 covers 10 bases. Germline V gene data show CDR1 as SNHLY and CDR2 as FYNNEI. The CDR3 contains 15 residues. V lost 6 bases to trimming and J lost 4 bases; unmatched junction nucleotides: 6.

This chain connects TRBV6-1 to TRBJ1-5; 9 bases are a match to TRBD1. The CDR3 loop spans 15 amino acids. Germline CDR1 and CDR2: MNHNS and SASEGT. Trimming removed 4 bases from V and 3 bases from J; junction bases left unmatched: 4. The chain's CDR3 is CASSATGGYNQPQHF. CDR3 coding DNA: TGTGCCAGCAGTGCTACAGGGGGCTACAATCAGCCCCAGCATTTT.

The V and J genes are TRBV19 and TRBJ2-7; D is unclear. The germline gives CDR1 LNHDA, CDR2 SQIVND (reference sequence). V lost 5 bases and J lost 2, with 10 bases in between. This CDR3 is built from 13 residues. CDR3 nucleotide sequence: TGTGCCAGTAGTTCTGGCAACCCCTACGAGCAGTACTTC. It specifies CASSSGNPYEQYF.

The chain joins TRBV7-8 to TRBJ1-2; D is undetermined. Germline V gene data show CDR1 as SGHVS and CDR2 as FQNEAQ. The CDR3 covers 13 residues. Trimming left V 1 base short and J 5 bases short, with 8 bases between. CDR3 DNA sequence: TGTGCCAGCAGCTTAGAGCTCTCGTATGGCTACACCTTC. It translates to CASSLELSYGYTF.

The chain employs TRBV19 and TRBJ2-1, with 8 bases identical to TRBD1. V dropped 2 bases and J dropped 8; count of bases not matched to a gene: 11. The germline V gene encodes CDR1 LNHDA and CDR2 SQIVND (reference sequence). The CDR3 runs 16 residues. The CDR3 nucleotides read TGTGCCAGTAGTATATGGACAGGGAGAGGTGTCGATGAGCAGTTCTTC. Residues: CASSIWTGRGVDEQFF.

The genes are TRBV9 and TRBJ1-1; D ambiguous. This CDR3 is 14 amino acids long. The ends were cut back, 4 bases at V and 0 bases at J, with 10 bases in the middle. Germline CDR1 SGDLS, CDR2 YYNGEE. CDR3 DNA: TGTGCCAGCAGCCCCCGGGTGCTGAACACTGAAGCTTTCTTT. Translation: CASSPRVLNTEAFF.

The chain links TRBV10-2 to TRBJ1-1, with a tentative D call TRBD1 (5 bases). The CDR3 runs 10 residues. The germline V and J ends were trimmed by 7 bases and 8 bases, with 8 bases remaining between them. Germline V gives CDR1 WSHSY, CDR2 SAAADI. The DNA for the CDR3 is TGCGCCAGCATTGGGGCCGAAGCTTTCTTT. It codes for CASIGAEAFF.